The T cell receptor (beta chain) under discussion was sequenced for a study of shared clonotypes between healthy human individuals. Study-wide points: Compared with clonotypes that all four donors shared, non-shared clonotypes had lower generation probabilities. At large depth, rarefaction still showed sorted-subset sequencing to be incomplete.

About this clone itself: Its antigen remains unidentified.

The table came from immunoSEQ multiplex PCR; TCRdb's copy has only in-frame clones and leaves some out. The sample yields 2 million to 3 million clones, 93% seen once. Trimming cost V 4 bases and J 9 bases, with 14 bases left between them. CDR3 length: 13 amino acids. Germline loops: CDR1 SGHRS, CDR2 YFSETQ. The sample comprised naive CD4+ T cells from PBMCs. Indicated subset: CD45RA+ positively selected. The chain links TRBV5-1 to TRBJ2-1; D is ambiguous. This clonotype was sampled from a man in his late teens or twenties in good health. Some clones in this sample may be carry-over from other donors' samples. CDR3 residues: CASSPGPLGEQFF. The CDR3 DNA reads as TGCGCCAGCAGCCCGGGCCCTCTTGGTGAGCAGTTCTTC.